This T cell receptor beta chain was captured by sequencing in a study of blood T cell repertoires in COVID-19. Measured with immunoSEQ multiplex PCR; TCRdb has only the in-frame clones, and not every one. The sample has more than 350,000 clones; approximately 90% are singletons. The CDR3 is 13 residues long. From germline, CDR1 is LGHNA and CDR2 YNFKEQ. Trimming left V 4 bases short and J 6 bases short, with 11 bases between. This clonotype originated in a man between 18 and 35 years old who had recovered from COVID-19. The specimen sequenced was PBMCs or T cells enriched from blood (not recorded which). The chain uses TRBV4-2 and TRBJ2-3, with D maybe TRBD2 (6 bases). The CDR3 loop reads CASSRTTSDTQYF. The CDR3 DNA is TGTGCCAGCAGCCGGACCACTAGCGATACGCAGTATTTT.